The next 27 T cell receptor beta chains were all read from a single sample in a study of T cells in Graves' hyperthyroidism and ophthalmopathy. The CDR3 regions of TCR beta were amplified from RNA transcripts. HTBI primers were the set used in a first-round RT-PCR of the TCR CDR3. Using its own MiXCR run on the multiplex PCR reads, TCRdb lists one record per CDR3 protein. The sample carries some 460,000 distinct CDR3 sequences, approximately 14% recorded once. Material for sequencing was blood. The receptors stem from a woman between 18 and 29 years old with Graves' hyperthyroidism.

This clonotype was observed a handful of times. The gene calls are TRBV30 and TRBJ2-3; tentatively, D is TRBD1 or TRBD2 (5 bases each). Germline lookup yields CDR1 GTSNPN and CDR2 SVGIG (reference sequence). V was cut by 5 bases and J by 0 bases, with 15 bases left in between. The CDR3 length is 15 residues. The CDR3 protein is CAWASGLHSTDTQYF. Written as DNA, the CDR3 is TGTGCCTGGGCGTCGGGGCTGCATAGCACAGATACGCAGTATTTT.

The chain couples TRBV20-1 to TRBJ2-7; D is perhaps TRBD2 (6 bases). This CDR3 contains 14 residues. V was trimmed by 0 bases and J by 3 bases, leaving 12 bases between them. Germline assignment: CDR1 DFQATT and CDR2 SNEGSKA (reference sequence). The CDR3 spells CSAREFGGNYEQYF. CDR3 coding DNA: TGCAGTGCTAGAGAGTTTGGGGGGAACTACGAGCAGTACTTC.

V and J are TRBV28 and TRBJ1-5; D gene uncertain. In germline, CDR1 is MDHEN, CDR2 SYDVKM. This CDR3 is 13 amino acids long. V was clipped by 2 bases and J by 9 bases, with 11 bases between them. The CDR3 DNA follows: TGTGCCAGCAGTTTAGGAGGGTTTGTGCCCCAGCATTTT. Residues: CASSLGGFVPQHF.

Only a few counts were recorded for this clonotype. V gene TRBV5-1 combines with J gene TRBJ2-7; D tentatively fits TRBD1 or TRBD2 (5 bases each). Germline CDR1 SGHRS, CDR2 YFSETQ. CDR3 size: 16 residues. Trimming shortened V by 3 bases and J by 3 bases, and 19 bases separated the two germline ends. CDR3 nucleotides: TGCGCCAGCAGCTCCCGTTTAGGGACCGGGGTCTACGAGCAGTACTTC. This encodes CASSSRLGTGVYEQYF.

This clonotype was detected a few times. The V gene is TRBV12-3 or TRBV12-4, the J gene TRBJ2-7; 11 bases fit TRBD2. Trimming at V came to 5 bases and at J to 5 bases, leaving 8 bases not matched to a gene. The CDR3 is 15 residues long. CDR3 amino acids: CASSKTSGIFHEQYF. CDR3 DNA sequence: TGTGCCAGCAGTAAGACTAGCGGGATTTTCCACGAGCAGTACTTC.

In this sample, this clonotype turned up many times. The genes are TRBV6-1 and TRBJ2-3, with 13 bases identical to TRBD2. The CDR3 is 15 amino acids. CDR1 is MNHNS, CDR2 SASEGT, per germline. The V segment lost 6 bases and the J segment 3 bases; nucleotides outside the gene matches: 3. CDR3: CASRLTSGRTDTQYF. The CDR3 nucleotides read TGTGCCAGCAGACTGACTAGCGGGAGGACAGATACGCAGTATTTT.

This clonotype came up many times. This chain joins TRBV6-1 and TRBJ2-1; D unclear. The ends were cut back, 0 bases at V and 3 bases at J, with 9 bases in the middle. Germline CDR1 is MNHNS and CDR2 is SASEGT. The CDR3 has 15 residues. CDR3 coding DNA: TGTGCCAGCAGTGAAGCGTGGAGTAACTACAATGAGCAGTTCTTC. This gives the protein CASSEAWSNYNEQFF.

This clonotype was seen ten or more times. The rearrangement joins TRBV29-1 to TRBJ1-1; possible D gene TRBD1, 5 bases. The CDR3 consists of 11 residues. Germline assignment: CDR1 SQVTM and CDR2 ANQGSEA. This CDR3 reads CGGGVTFEAFF. The CDR3, as DNA: TGCGGCGGGGGGGTTACCTTTGAAGCTTTCTTT.

This clonotype has only one observation. The genes are TRBV20-1 and TRBJ1-2; D gene unclear. CDR3 size: 14 residues. Between the trimmed V and J ends, which lost 1 base and 4 bases, there was a span of 13 bases. Germline V gene sequence: CDR1 DFQATT, CDR2 SNEGSKA (reference sequence). As DNA, the CDR3 is TGCAGTGCTAGAGGGAGACGAACGATCTATGGCTACACCTTC. Translated, it gives CSARGRRTIYGYTF.

This clonotype has more than one count but fewer than ten. The V call is TRBV19, the J call TRBJ1-1, with D possibly matching TRBD1 (5 bases). The ends were cut back, 7 bases at V and 4 bases at J, with 16 bases in the middle. The CDR3 runs to 14 residues. Germline CDR1 LNHDA, CDR2 SQIVND (reference sequence). This CDR3 is CASKGPRQGTEAFF. In nucleotides, the CDR3 is TGTGCCAGTAAGGGGCCCCGGCAGGGCACTGAAGCTTTCTTT.

Concerning this clonotype itself: This clone may be a read error of a much larger clone one base away. The CDR3 reads CVSSAQYEQYF. CDR3 sequence (DNA): TGTGTCAGCAGCGCCCAATACGAGCAGTACTTC. The rearrangement joins TRBV11-1 to TRBJ2-7; D unclear. The CDR3 sequence is 11 residues long. CDR1 SGHAT and CDR2 FQDESV come from the germline V gene (reference sequence).

This clonotype was counted a single time. The chain recombines TRBV20-1 with TRBJ2-7; 12 bases line up with TRBD2. This CDR3 is 15 amino acids long. Trimming took 6 bases from V and 3 from J; bases not matched to a gene: 9. CDR1 is DFQATT, CDR2 SNEGSKA, per germline (reference sequence). The CDR3 DNA is TGCAGTGCCTTCCCCGGGACTAGCGGGTTCTACGAGCAGTACTTC. Translation gives CSAFPGTSGFYEQYF.

A few counts support this clonotype. V usage is TRBV27 and J usage is TRBJ2-7, with D possibly TRBD2 on 5 matching bases. Germline V gene sequence: CDR1 MNHEY, CDR2 SMNVEV (reference sequence). Trimming cost V 8 bases and J 0 bases, with 14 bases left between them. CDR3 length: 14 residues. The CDR3 region is CASGSTEGSYEQYF. The CDR3 bases are TGTGCCAGCGGGTCGACTGAGGGCTCCTACGAGCAGTACTTC.

This sequence joins TRBV6-1 and TRBJ1-1, with D perhaps matching TRBD1 (6 bases). Per germline, CDR1 MNHNS and CDR2 SASEGT. This CDR3 has 12 amino acids. Trimming shortened V by 9 bases and J by 7 bases, and 15 bases separated the two germline ends. The CDR3 loop is CASYRVAGEAFF. The DNA for the CDR3 is TGTGCCAGTTACAGGGTAGCGGGTGAAGCTTTCTTT.

The chain has TRBV6-2 or TRBV6-3 and TRBJ2-7; D gene ambiguous. With 4 bases removed from V and 2 bases from J, the gap between germline ends came to 9 bases. Germline V lookup: CDR1 MNHEY, CDR2 SVGEGT. The CDR3 loop spans 13 amino acids. This CDR3 reads CASSLNPAYEQYF. CDR3 DNA sequence: TGTGCCAGCAGTTTAAACCCGGCCTACGAGCAGTACTTC.

This clonotype was counted between two and nine times. The chain links TRBV29-1 to TRBJ1-4; D is uncertain. The CDR3 spans 10 residues. Trimming cost V 7 bases and J 5 bases, with 5 bases left between them. The germline V gene encodes CDR1 SQVTM and CDR2 ANQGSEA. CDR3 amino acids: CSAENEKLFF. DNA for the CDR3: TGCAGCGCAGAAAATGAAAAACTGTTTTTT.

This clonotype was observed a few times. V and J are TRBV6-1 and TRBJ2-1; the D gene is possibly TRBD2 (5 bases). Germline loops: CDR1 MNHNS, CDR2 SASEGT. CDR3 length: 13 residues. The ends were cut back, 6 bases at V and 6 bases at J, with 12 bases in the middle. The CDR3 DNA is TGTGCCAGCAGCAACGATGCGGGCAATGAGCAGTTCTTC. It yields the protein CASSNDAGNEQFF.

This clonotype was detected a few times. The rearrangement joins TRBV6-1 to TRBJ2-1, with D possibly being TRBD2 (8 bases). This CDR3 region has 16 residues. The ends were cut back, 7 bases at V and 7 bases at J, with 23 bases in the middle. Germline CDR1 and CDR2: MNHNS and SASEGT. CDR3 sequence (DNA): TGTGCCAGCACTTCCTCCGGGACTAGGGGGCAGAATGAGCAGTTCTTC. The encoded protein is CASTSSGTRGQNEQFF.

This clonotype was observed many times. J is TRBJ1-5 and V is TRBV15, with D unclear. V dropped 5 bases and J dropped 13 bases, with 21 bases sitting between them. Per the germline V gene, CDR1 is LNHNV and CDR2 is YYDKDF (reference sequence). The CDR3 totals 14 residues. The CDR3 nucleotides are TGTGCCACCAGCGCCCAGGATCCGCGGAACCCTCAGCATTTT. Translation gives CATSAQDPRNPQHF.

This clonotype was seen only a few times. The rearrangement joins TRBV19 to TRBJ2-2; 13 bases align to TRBD2. Germline V gene data show CDR1 as LNHDA and CDR2 as SQIVND (reference sequence). This CDR3 spans 17 amino acids. V lost 4 bases, J lost 1 base, and 3 bases stayed unmatched. The CDR3 region has the DNA TGTGCCAGTAGTAGCCGGACTAGCGGGAGGAACACCGGGGAGCTGTTTTTT. It encodes CASSSRTSGRNTGELFF.

This clonotype was counted at least ten times. This chain joins TRBV11-2 and TRBJ2-7, with 8 positions matching TRBD1. The CDR3 has 14 amino acids. Germline loops: CDR1 SGHAT, CDR2 FQNNGV. The V gene end was trimmed by 4 bases and the J gene end by 7 bases; junction bases not matched to a gene: 9. CDR3 amino acids: CASSSDRAPLEQYF. The CDR3, as DNA: TGTGCCAGCAGCTCGGACAGGGCCCCCCTTGAGCAGTACTTC.

In its sample, this clonotype was seen a few times. The chain combines TRBV14 with TRBJ2-7; possibly TRBD1 for D (5 bases). The CDR3 covers 15 residues. Trimming took off 1 base at V and 2 bases at J, with 12 bases between the two ends. The germline V gene has CDR1 SGHDN and CDR2 FVKESK. The chain's CDR3 is CASSQGQFYTYEQYF. The CDR3 DNA reads TGTGCCAGCAGCCAAGGACAGTTCTATACCTACGAGCAGTACTTC.

In this sample, this clonotype turned up many times. V gene TRBV7-3 combines with J gene TRBJ1-1; possible D gene TRBD1, 5 bases. The CDR3 has 14 amino acids. V lost 5 bases and J 3 bases, leaving 13 bases between the germline ends. CDR1 and CDR2 (germline): SGHTA, FQGTGA. CDR3 residues: CASSRLSGDTEAFF. In DNA form, the CDR3 reads TGTGCCAGCAGCCGACTTTCGGGGGACACTGAAGCTTTCTTT.

This clonotype was observed at least ten times. CDR3 sequence (DNA): TGTGCCAGCAGCTTAGGGGGGTTAACGTTGCAGTATTTT. Translated, it gives CASSLGGLTLQYF. The J gene is TRBJ2-3, the V gene TRBV7-2; D is possibly TRBD1 or TRBD2 (5 bases each). CDR1 SGHTA and CDR2 FQGNSA come from the germline V gene. CDR3 length: 13 residues. Trimming stripped 1 base from V and 11 bases from J, with 13 bases between. The variable domain in full, with the rest retrieved from reference TRBV7-2 and TRBJ2-3, is GAGVSQSPSNKVTEKGKDVELRCDPISGHTALYWYRQSLGQGLEFLIYFQGNSAPDKSGLPSDRFSAERTGGSVSTLTIQRTQQEDSAVYLCASSLGGLTLQYFGPGTRLTVL.

This clonotype was found many times. The gene calls are TRBV3-1 and TRBJ2-5; 7 bases match TRBD2. J gave up 2 bases and V 6 bases, and 9 bases lay outside the gene matches. The CDR3 has 15 residues. Germline V gene lookup returns CDR1 LGHDT and CDR2 YNNKEL (reference sequence). CDR3 amino acids: CASSQFTGLQETQYF. The CDR3 coding sequence is TGTGCCAGCAGTCAATTCACGGGACTACAAGAGACCCAGTACTTC.

This clonotype came up many times. The rearrangement uses TRBV5-1 and TRBJ2-1; 7 nucleotides align to TRBD1. The ends lost 4 bases at V and 6 bases at J; junction bases unmatched: 10. Germline V lookup: CDR1 SGHRS, CDR2 YFSETQ. CDR3 length: 15 amino acids. This CDR3 reads CASSPDRALFNEQFF. CDR3 coding DNA: TGCGCCAGCAGCCCCGACAGGGCTTTGTTCAATGAGCAGTTCTTC.

The table lists this clonotype with a few counts. This chain links TRBV5-1 with TRBJ2-7, with 10 bases that match TRBD2. CDR3 size: 15 residues. Germline V CDR1 and CDR2: SGHRS, YFSETQ. The junction had 4 bases not matched to a gene; V was cut back by 2 bases and J by 2 bases. The CDR3 loop reads CASSLIGLAAYEQYF. As DNA, the CDR3 is TGCGCCAGCAGCTTAATAGGACTAGCGGCCTACGAGCAGTACTTC.